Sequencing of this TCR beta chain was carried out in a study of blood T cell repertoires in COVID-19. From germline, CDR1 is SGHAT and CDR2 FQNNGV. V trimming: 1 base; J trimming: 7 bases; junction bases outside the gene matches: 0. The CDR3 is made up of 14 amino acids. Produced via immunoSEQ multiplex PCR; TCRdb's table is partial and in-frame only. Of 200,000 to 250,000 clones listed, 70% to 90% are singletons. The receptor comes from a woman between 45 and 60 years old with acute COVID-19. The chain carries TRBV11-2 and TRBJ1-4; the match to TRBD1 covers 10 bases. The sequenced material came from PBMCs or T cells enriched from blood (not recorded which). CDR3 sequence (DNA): TGTGCCAGCAGCTTAGGGACAGGGGGTGAAAAACTGTTTTTT. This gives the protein CASSLGTGGEKLFF.